This T cell receptor beta chain was identified in a study of blood T cell dynamics during melanoma immunotherapy. Overall study context: First-line therapy was either pembrolizumab or nivolumab with ipilimumab for metastatic melanoma.

Stated time point: pre-treatment baseline. One draw preceded checkpoint blockade; another followed its first cycle at week 3. A fixed DNA input of 350 ng was used per bulk PBMC sample. Here immunoSEQ multiplex PCR was the method, and the copy in TCRdb shows in-frame clones only, minus some. The sample carries about 11,000 clones, 70% to 90% recorded once. Sequences were derived from blood, sampled from a patient treated with checkpoint blockade. The origin of this receptor is a human donor with melanoma.

As DNA, the CDR3 is TGTGCCAGCAGTCTGACAGGGACTAATGAAAAACTGTTTTTT. It is translated as CASSLTGTNEKLFF. The V call is TRBV21-1, the J call TRBJ1-4; TRBD1 is taken as the D call from the table, unchecked against the DNA. TRBV21-1 constitutes a pseudogene. CDR3 size: 14 residues.